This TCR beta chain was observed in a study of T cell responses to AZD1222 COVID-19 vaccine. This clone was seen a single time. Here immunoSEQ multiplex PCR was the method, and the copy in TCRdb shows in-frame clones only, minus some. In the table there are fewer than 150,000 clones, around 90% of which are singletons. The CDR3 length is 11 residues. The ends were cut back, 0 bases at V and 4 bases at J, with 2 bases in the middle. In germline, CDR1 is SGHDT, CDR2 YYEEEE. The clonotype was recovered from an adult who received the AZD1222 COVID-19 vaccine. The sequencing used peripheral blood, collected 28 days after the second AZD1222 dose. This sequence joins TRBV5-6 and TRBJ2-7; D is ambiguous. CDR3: CASSLVYEQYF. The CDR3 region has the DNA TGTGCCAGCAGCTTGGTTTACGAGCAGTACTTC. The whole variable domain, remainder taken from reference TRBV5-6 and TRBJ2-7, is DAGVTQSPTHLIKTRGQQVTLRCSPKSGHDTVSWYQQALGQGPQFIFQYYEEEERQRGNFPDRFSGHQFPNYSSELNVNALLLGDSALYLCASSLVYEQYFGPGTRLTVT.